Listed here are 8 T cell receptor beta chains from one sample, sequenced in a study of shared clonotypes between healthy human individuals. Assay used: immunoSEQ multiplex PCR; TCRdb lists only in-frame clones, some missing. The table has 1 million to 1.2 million clones, approximately 75% seen once. The sample taken for sequencing was memory CD4+ T cells from PBMCs. The subset is: CD45RA-negative fraction. The source is a man aged 18-30 years in good health. Some clones in this sample may be carry-over from other donors' samples.

Only a few counts were recorded for this clone. The rearrangement uses TRBV7-8 and TRBJ2-7; 12 positions agree with TRBD2. CDR1 and CDR2 from the germline V gene are SGHVS and FQNEAQ. The trim removed 5 bases at V and 5 bases at J, leaving 4 bases unmatched. The CDR3 consists of 14 residues. Here the CDR3 DNA reads TGTGCCAGCAGCCGGACTAGCGGGAACCACGAGCAGTACTTC. It encodes CASSRTSGNHEQYF.

The chain recombines TRBV2 with TRBJ1-1; weak D call: TRBD1 (6 bases). The CDR3 contains 14 residues. Germline-derived CDR1 and CDR2 are SNHLY and FYNNEI. V lost 6 bases to trimming and J lost 0 bases, with 11 bases between them. CDR3 nucleotide sequence: TGTGCCAGCAGCCTACAGGGAATGAACACTGAAGCTTTCTTT. Translating it yields CASSLQGMNTEAFF.

This clone appeared a single time. The V call is TRBV4-2, the J call TRBJ2-7, with TRBD2 matching over 8 bases. The CDR3 contains 15 residues. With 4 bases clipped from V and 4 bases from J, the junction kept 9 bases outside the gene matches. CDR1 and CDR2 (germline): LGHNA, YNFKEQ. CDR3 sequence: CASSLRSGSPYEQYF. The CDR3 DNA reads as TGTGCCAGCAGCCTGCGCAGCGGGAGCCCTTACGAGCAGTACTTC.

The chain has TRBV9 and TRBJ2-5; either TRBD1 or TRBD2 may supply D (5 bases each). The CDR3 extends over 15 amino acids. Trimming took off 3 bases at V and 4 bases at J, with 16 bases between the two ends. Looked up from germline, CDR1 is SGDLS and CDR2 is YYNGEE. CDR3 sequence reads: CASSGGLWGSETQYF. The CDR3 DNA is TGTGCCAGCAGCGGAGGCCTGTGGGGGTCAGAGACCCAGTACTTC.

This clone was found once. The rearrangement joins TRBV28 to TRBJ1-5; D gene unclear. V lost 5 bases to trimming and J lost 7 bases, with 15 bases between them. Per germline, CDR1 MDHEN and CDR2 SYDVKM. The CDR3 has 14 amino acids. The chain's CDR3 is CASSAYTVWQPQHF. The DNA for the CDR3 is TGTGCCAGCAGTGCTTACACGGTGTGGCAGCCCCAGCATTTT.

The CDR3 sequence: CASSVQTVAYNEQFF. DNA for the CDR3: TGTGCCAGCAGCGTCCAGACGGTCGCCTACAATGAGCAGTTCTTC. This sequence joins TRBV9 and TRBJ2-1; D is unresolved. V was trimmed by 2 bases and J by 2 bases, leaving 11 bases between them. Germline V CDR1 and CDR2: SGDLS, YYNGEE. The CDR3 runs 15 residues.

The chain is built from TRBV6-6 and TRBJ2-7; D not resolved. CDR3 length equals 15 residues. The V gene lost 0 bases and the J gene lost 2 bases, with 11 bases spanning the gap. Germline V gene lookup returns CDR1 MNHNY and CDR2 SVGAGI (reference sequence). Written as DNA, the CDR3 is TGTGCCAGCAGTTACTCCGGACGGTGGACCTACGAGCAGTACTTC. This sequence encodes CASSYSGRWTYEQYF.

This chain connects TRBV4-1 to TRBJ1-5; no clear D gene. The CDR3 is 16 amino acids. Germline V gene sequence: CDR1 MGHRA, CDR2 YSYEKL. The V end was cut by 0 bases, the J end by 3 bases, with 12 bases between. This CDR3 is CASSQDPQGINQPQHF. DNA of the CDR3: TGCGCCAGCAGCCAAGATCCGCAAGGCATCAATCAGCCCCAGCATTTT.